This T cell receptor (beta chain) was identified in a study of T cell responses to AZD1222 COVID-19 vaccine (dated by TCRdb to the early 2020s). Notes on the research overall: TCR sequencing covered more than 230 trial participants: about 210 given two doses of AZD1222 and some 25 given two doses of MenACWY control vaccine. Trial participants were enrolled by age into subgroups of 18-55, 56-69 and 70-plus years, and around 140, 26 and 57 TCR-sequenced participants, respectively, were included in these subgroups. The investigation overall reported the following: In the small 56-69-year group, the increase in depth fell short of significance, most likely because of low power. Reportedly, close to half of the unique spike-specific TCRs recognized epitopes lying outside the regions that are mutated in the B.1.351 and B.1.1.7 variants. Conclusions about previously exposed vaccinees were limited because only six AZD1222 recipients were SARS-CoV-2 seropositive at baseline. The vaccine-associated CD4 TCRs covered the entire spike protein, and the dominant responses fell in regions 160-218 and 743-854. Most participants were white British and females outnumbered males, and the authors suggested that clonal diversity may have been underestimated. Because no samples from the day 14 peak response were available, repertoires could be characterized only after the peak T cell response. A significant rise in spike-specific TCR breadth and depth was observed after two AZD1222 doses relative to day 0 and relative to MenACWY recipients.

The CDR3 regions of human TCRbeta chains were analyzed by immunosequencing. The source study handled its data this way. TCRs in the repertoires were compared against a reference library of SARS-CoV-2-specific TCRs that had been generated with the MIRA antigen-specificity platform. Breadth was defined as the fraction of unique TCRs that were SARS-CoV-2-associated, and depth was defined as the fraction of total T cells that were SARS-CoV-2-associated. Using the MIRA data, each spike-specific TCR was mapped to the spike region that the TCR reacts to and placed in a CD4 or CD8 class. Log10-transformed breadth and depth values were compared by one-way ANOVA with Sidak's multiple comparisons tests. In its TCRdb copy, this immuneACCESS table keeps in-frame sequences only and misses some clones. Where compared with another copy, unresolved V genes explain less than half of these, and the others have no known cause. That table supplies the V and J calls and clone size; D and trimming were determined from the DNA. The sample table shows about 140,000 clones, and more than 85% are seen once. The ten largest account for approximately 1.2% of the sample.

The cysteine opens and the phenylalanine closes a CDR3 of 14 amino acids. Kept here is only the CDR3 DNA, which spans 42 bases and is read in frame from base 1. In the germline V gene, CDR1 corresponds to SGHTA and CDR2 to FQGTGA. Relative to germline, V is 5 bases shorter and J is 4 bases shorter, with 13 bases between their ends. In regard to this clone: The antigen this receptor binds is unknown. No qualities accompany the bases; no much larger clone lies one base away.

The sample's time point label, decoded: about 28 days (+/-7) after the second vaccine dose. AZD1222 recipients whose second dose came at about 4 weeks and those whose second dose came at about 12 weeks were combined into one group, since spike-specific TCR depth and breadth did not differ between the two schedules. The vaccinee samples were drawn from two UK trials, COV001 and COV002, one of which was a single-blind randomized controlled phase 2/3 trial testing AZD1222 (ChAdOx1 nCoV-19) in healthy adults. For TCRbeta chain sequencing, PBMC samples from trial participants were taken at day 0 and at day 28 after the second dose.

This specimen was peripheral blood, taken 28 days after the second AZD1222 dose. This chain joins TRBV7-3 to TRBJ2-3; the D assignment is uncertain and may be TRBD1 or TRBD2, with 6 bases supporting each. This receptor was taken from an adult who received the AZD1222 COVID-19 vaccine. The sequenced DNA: TGTGCCAGCAGCCCTGTGGGGGGCGCAGATACGCAGTATTTT. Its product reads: CASSPVGGADTQYF.